This TCR beta chain was sequenced in a study of blood T cell repertoires in COVID-19. In the study overall: The origin of the acute and convalescent COVID-19 samples was the United States, Italy and Spain. T cells, B-cell-depleted T cells, or PBMCs supplied cDNA or gDNA.

In the original processing: Estimates of nucleated cell counts were drawn from the amplification of reference gene primers. The assay was immunoSEQ multiplex PCR, and TCRdb's table has in-frame clones only and misses some. V and J calls and clone size are given by that table; D and trimming were obtained from the DNA. This table has 250,000 to 350,000 clones, 75% to 95% appearing once. The CDR3 has 12 amino acids. Trimming pared 3 bases from V and 6 bases from J, leaving 8 bases between. A Seattle source enrolled patients during active infection and followed them longitudinally. The J gene is TRBJ1-2, the V gene TRBV12-3 or TRBV12-4; D gene unclear. This TCR was sampled from a woman aged 25 to 39 with COVID-19, enrolled during active disease. Specimen: peripheral blood. CDR3: CASSFGVNGYTF. CDR3 nucleotides: TGTGCCAGCAGTTTCGGGGTAAATGGCTACACCTTC.